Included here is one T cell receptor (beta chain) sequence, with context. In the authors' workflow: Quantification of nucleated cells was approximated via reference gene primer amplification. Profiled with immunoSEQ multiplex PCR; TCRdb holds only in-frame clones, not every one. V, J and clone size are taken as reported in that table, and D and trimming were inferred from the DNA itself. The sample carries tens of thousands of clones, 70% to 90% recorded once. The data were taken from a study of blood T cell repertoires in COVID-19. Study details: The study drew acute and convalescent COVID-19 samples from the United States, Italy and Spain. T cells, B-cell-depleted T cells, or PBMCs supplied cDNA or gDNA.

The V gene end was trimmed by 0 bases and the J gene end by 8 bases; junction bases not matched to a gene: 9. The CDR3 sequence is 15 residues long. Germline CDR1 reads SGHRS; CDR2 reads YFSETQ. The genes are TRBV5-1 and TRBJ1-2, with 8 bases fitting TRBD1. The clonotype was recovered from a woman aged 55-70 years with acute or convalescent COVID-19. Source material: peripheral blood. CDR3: CASSLDGTGGKGYTF. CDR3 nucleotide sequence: TGCGCCAGCAGCTTGGATGGAACAGGGGGAAAAGGCTACACCTTC.